This TCR beta chain was observed in a study of cytomegalovirus exposure and HLA in healthy donors (dated by TCRdb to 2015 to 2018). Context from the whole study: In an earlier analysis of 550 to 750 of the donors, about 270 Gb of sequence data and 100 million or so unique TCR beta sequences from about 179 million T cells were reported. About 300 gigabases of sequencing data and tens of millions of unique TCR sequences were included in an early release covering around 650 HLA-typed donors. Of the roughly 420 genotyped donors, less than 85% were placed in the genetic ancestry cluster associated with self-reported Caucasian donors. The aim of the study was to test whether cataloging public T cell receptors could identify signatures of past pathogen exposure. Using immunosequencing, the study profiled T cell repertoires from 500 to 800 subjects and related those repertoires to cytomegalovirus serostatus. Along with the roughly 610-subject first cohort, a separate validation cohort of over 90 different subjects was used. To predict cytomegalovirus infection status, the study brought together high-throughput TCR immunosequencing, statistical association of individual TCRs with disease status, and machine learning. To study patterns of TCR occurrence, a later analysis re-analyzed previously published TCR beta repertoires from around 660 donors and added high-resolution HLA genotyping. Rather than using new phenotypic data, the later analysis identified candidate immune exposures from TCR beta sequences and from how often those sequences occurred across donors. An earlier analysis of 587 of the donors used high-throughput TCR beta sequencing to judge whether each TCR beta V gene segment behaved as functional or pseudogenic. Donor age, sex, ethnicity and CMV serostatus were collected together with the repertoire data. A later genetic analysis took genome-wide SNP genotypes for about three fifths of the 666 donors and used that subset as a discovery cohort. All discovery cohort repertoires had been generated on a single sequencing platform. HLA typing covered class I and class II loci at four-digit resolution. The number of donors typed differed by locus, with roughly 620-630 for A, B, C, DRB1 and DQB1, roughly 520 for DQA1, 600 to 610 for DPA1, and approximately 470 for DPB1. Because of strong linkage in the cohort, roughly five DR-DQ haplotypes were treated as single units for association and clustering. Across 300 to 500 genotyped donors of the cohort, an average of about 240,000 unique TCR beta nucleotide sequences per donor were sequenced, and 15% to 20% of those sequences were non-productive. Study-wide conclusions, independent of this receptor: Immune exposure information for the cohort was limited to CMV serostatus. In vitro tests confirmed that a few of the cytomegalovirus-associated TCR beta chains recognize cytomegalovirus antigens. The authors suggested that the approach could potentially be extended to other disease states and immunological phenotypes. According to a later genetic analysis, donors in an Asian-associated ancestry cluster had fewer N-insertions in productive TCRs than the roughly 700-donor mean. A later analysis found that HLA-associated TCR beta chains were more clonally expanded and had lower generation probabilities than equally common non-associated chains. Because HLA typing was missing for some donors at each locus, association tests included only the typed subset. In both the original and validation cohorts, the classifier was reported to diagnose cytomegalovirus status with high specificity and sensitivity. This cohort had only TCR beta chains sequenced, and the lack of alpha or paired-chain data limited which features could be detected. In a later analysis, most CMV-associated TCR beta chains were found to appear HLA-restricted, with HLA associations seemingly driven largely by CMV exposure. In a later analysis, the rate of TCR association differed among HLA loci, with DRB1 alleles having the most associated TCRs and HLA-C alleles having the fewest. An association between a missense DCLRE1C variant and V-gene and J-gene trimming of TCR beta chains was found in a later genetic analysis and replicated in an independent cohort. While some public TCRs were present in many individuals, most TCR sequences turned up only very rarely across donors. In a later analysis, several top co-occurrence clusters were reported to appear linked to parvovirus B19, influenza, CMV and Epstein-Barr virus. The sequencing pipeline was judged likely to have produced a cluster of highly shared sequence variants as a technical artifact. Linkage disequilibrium might explain the correlated functional status among segregating V segments, but an unknown experimental factor could not be ruled out. A later analysis associated 15,000 or so TCR beta sequences with specific HLA alleles at a false discovery rate of 0.05. An earlier analysis of 450 to 750 of the donors showed that most TCR beta V segments appeared in productive rearrangements either about 87% or about 30% of the time, which broadly matched IMGT annotations. About 17 rarely observed V segments, including chromosome 9 orphons, were excluded from the earlier analysis of several hundred of the donors because counts were too low. When HLA alleles, especially DR and DQ, strongly co-occurred, TCR associations were difficult to assign to individual alleles. A total of roughly 160 TCR beta chains were listed by the study as associated with cytomegalovirus. A further reported finding was that TCR beta sequences accurately predicted the HLA-A and HLA-B alleles for most subjects in the first cohort. Presence/absence analyses assumed roughly uniform sequencing depth across donors, an assumption that may not hold. Because the 87-base-pair reads could not distinguish some IMGT-functional V segments, including TRBV6-2 and TRBV6-3, those segments were excluded.

Notes on this clone: Its antigen is not yet known. Per-base qualities were not stored, and no clone one base away is much larger.

The library came from the immunoSEQ multiplex PCR assay. The multiplex PCR relied on a mix of 60 forward primers for TCR Vbeta segments and 13 reverse primers for TCR Jbeta segments. Amplification of the CDR3 region of rearranged TCR beta genes was performed with a multiplex PCR assay on genomic DNA. The Illumina HiSeq System was used to sequence the amplified TCR beta libraries as 87-base-pair reads. Regarding the original processing steps: In a later analysis, some 80 million unique TCR beta chains were counted across the 650 to 700 repertoires, and some 10 million of these chains were shared by at least two donors. Raw reads were error-corrected and collapsed into unique sequences with a nearest-neighbor algorithm that merged closely related sequences to remove PCR and sequencing errors. V, D and J gene segments were assigned by aligning CDR3 sequences to IMGT reference sequences. Each retained sequence needed at least a six-nucleotide match to both a V gene segment and a J gene segment. Rearrangements were classified as productive when the CDR3 lacked stop codons and remained in frame with V and J, and all other rearrangements were classified as non-productive. Following IMGT convention, CDR3 was defined as the stretch from the second conserved V-encoded cysteine up to the conserved J-encoded phenylalanine. The earlier analysis of some 600 of the donors excluded sequences that lacked an unambiguous match to a single V gene segment. In an earlier analysis of 587 of the donors, V segments were called functional above 56.7% productive rearrangements and were called segregating when the between-donor standard deviation exceeded 5%. To diagnose cytomegalovirus status from the catalog of TCR beta chain sequences, a statistical classification framework was built. In a later analysis, TCR nucleotide sequences were compared against IMGT/GENE-DB human TR gene sequences so that V and J genes could be assigned. Using the TCRdist pipeline, a later analysis assigned CDR3 sequences along with most-parsimonious VDJ recombination scenarios. A later analysis defined each TCR beta chain by its CDR3 amino acid sequence plus V-gene family, and excluded reads lacking a unique V-gene family. As a way to deal with suspected cross-contamination and a sequencing artifact, a later analysis dropped approximately 590 nucleotide sequences that were highly shared and had low generation probability. In a later analysis, a clonal expansion index for each public chain was calculated from normalized within-repertoire ranks of inferred template counts. In a later analysis, generation probabilities were computed with a VDJ recombination model fitted to out-of-frame rearrangements, and the resulting probabilities were checked against IGoR. Hypergeometric tests were used in a later analysis to score TCR-TCR, TCR-HLA and TCR-CMV co-occurrence, with a repertoire-size bias correction applied to the TCR pairs. To estimate false discovery rates, a later analysis permuted the HLA or CMV assignments 20 times. In a later analysis, co-occurring TCRs were grouped using DBSCAN, with TCRdist sequence similarity added in when clustering inside HLA-allele-positive subsets. For co-occurrence clustering, repertoires with fewer than 30,000 or more than 120,000 public chains were excluded, along with roughly 5 repertoires with anomalous nucleotide sharing. TCRdb holds this immuneACCESS table with in-frame rearrangements only. Some clones are missing; in checked studies, unresolved V genes explain under half, and the rest has no known cause. V, J and clone size were drawn from that table, and D and trimming were deduced from the DNA. Within this sample are roughly 130,000 clones, with 65% to 80% of them counted one time only. Over 8.5% of the sample belongs to the ten largest clones.

CDR1 is given as KGHSH and CDR2 as LQKENI, both from the germline V gene. The CDR3 runs 15 residues from the cysteine to the phenylalanine. Left in the record is the CDR3 DNA by itself, 45 bases read in frame from the first base. Trimming accounts for 6 bases at V and 1 base at J, while the number of junction bases matched to no gene is 5. The cohort comprised several hundred healthy bone marrow donors. All cohort members were sampled while nominally healthy, although unrecorded immune exposures were likely present. The donor was CMV seropositive and belonged to the group of about 290 seropositive cohort members. A peripheral blood sample was collected from each donor, and TCR beta sequencing was performed on peripheral blood mononuclear cells. The Qiagen DNeasy Blood Extraction Kit was used to extract genomic DNA from the blood cell samples.

Input material: PBMCs. The rearrangement combines TRBV18 with TRBJ1-4; 7 of the junction bases match TRBD1. This TCR was recovered from a woman aged 50 to 60 in good health and CMV-seropositive. This receptor has the CDR3 CASSLGTETNEKLFF. Here is the DNA: TGTGCCAGCTCCCTCGGGACAGAAACTAATGAAAAACTGTTTTTT.